This passage covers 16 T cell receptor beta chains from one sample sequenced in a study of CD8+CD57+ T cells in acquired aplastic anemia. The use of genomic DNA as template underpinned the TCR beta VDJ and CDR3 profiling. TCRdb reprocessed the reads with MiXCR, giving one entry per CDR3 protein. In the table there are 200,000 or so distinct CDR3 sequences, 50% to 75% of which are singletons. The material sequenced was sorted CD4+, CD8+, or CD8+CD57+ T cells (not recorded which) from PBMCs. These receptors were obtained from a human donor with severe aplastic anemia or a healthy control (not recorded which).

In regard to this clonotype: The junction departs from the called germline gene at one end, perhaps through a read error. V gene TRBV20-1 combines with J gene TRBJ1-1; D remains unclear. This CDR3 is 17 amino acids long. From germline, CDR1 is DFQATT and CDR2 SNEGSKA (reference sequence). CDR3 coding DNA: TGCAGTGCAAGAGAAAGGTGGTGGGTTTTAGTGAACACTGAAGCTTCCTTT. It encodes CSARERWWVLVNTEASF.

This clonotype was found once. This chain uses TRBV14 with TRBJ2-7; a possible D gene is TRBD2 (6 bases). V dropped 3 bases and J dropped 0 bases, with 12 bases sitting between them. The CDR3 length is 15 residues. Looked up from germline, CDR1 is SGHDN and CDR2 is FVKESK. The CDR3 here is CASSQKRASSYEQYF. Written as DNA, the CDR3 is TGTGCCAGCAGCCAGAAGCGGGCTAGCTCCTACGAGCAGTACTTC. The whole variable domain, remainder taken from reference TRBV14 and TRBJ2-7, is EAGVTQFPSHSVIEKGQTVTLRCDPISGHDNLYWYRRVMGKEIKFLLHFVKESKQDESGMPNNRFLAERTGGTYSTLKVQPAELEDSGVYFCASSQKRASSYEQYFGPGTRLTVT.

This clonotype has at least ten counts. This sequence joins TRBV7-9 and TRBJ1-1; no clear D gene. V was pared by 7 bases and J by 1 base, with 19 bases between. The length of the CDR3 is 16 residues. CDR1 is SEHNR, CDR2 FQNEAQ, per germline (reference sequence). The chain's CDR3 is CASTPVMADRNTEAFF. CDR3 coding DNA: TGTGCCAGCACCCCCGTTATGGCGGATCGGAACACTGAAGCTTTCTTT.

This clonotype was seen a handful of times. This chain joins TRBV7-8 and TRBJ2-7; D unclear. CDR3 length: 14 residues. Germline V gene lookup returns CDR1 SGHVS and CDR2 FQNEAQ. The V and J ends lost 2 bases and 0 bases respectively, with 8 bases between them. The CDR3: CASSLRPASYEQYF. CDR3 nucleotides: TGTGCCAGCAGCTTAAGACCCGCCTCCTACGAGCAGTACTTC.

The J gene is TRBJ2-7, the V gene TRBV30; 7 bases fit TRBD1. Germline loops: CDR1 GTSNPN, CDR2 SVGIG (reference sequence). V trimming: 8 bases; J trimming: 5 bases; junction bases outside the gene matches: 18. The CDR3 spans 15 residues. The CDR3 bases are TGTGCCAGTCACCCGGGACAGCTTACCGCGGACGAGCAGTACTTC. Protein sequence: CASHPGQLTADEQYF.

The chain recombines TRBV6-5 with TRBJ2-1; 11 nucleotides match TRBD2. Germline CDR1 and CDR2: MNHEY and SVGAGI. CDR3 length equals 17 residues. With V trimmed by 6 bases and J by 5 bases, 12 bases remained unmatched. Here the CDR3 DNA reads TGTGCCAGCAGCTCGACCCTTAGCGGGAGGGGTGACAATGAGCAGTTCTTC. Translated: CASSSTLSGRGDNEQFF.

The chain uses TRBV9 and TRBJ1-6, with D unclear. The CDR3 has 17 residues. V was clipped by 0 bases and J by 3 bases, with 13 bases between them. CDR1 and CDR2 (germline): SGDLS, YYNGEE. Written as DNA, the CDR3 is TGTGCCAGCAGCGTAGAGGGTACCCTGGACTATAATTCACCCCTCCACTTT. It is translated as CASSVEGTLDYNSPLHF.

V and J are TRBV20-1 and TRBJ2-7; 8 bases align to TRBD2. The trim removed 3 bases at V and 5 bases at J, leaving 12 bases unmatched. This CDR3 has 15 residues. The V gene's germline CDR1 is DFQATT and CDR2 SNEGSKA (reference sequence). CDR3 in amino acids: CSASGFLAGTNEQYF. In DNA form, the CDR3 reads TGCAGTGCTAGTGGGTTTTTAGCGGGAACCAACGAGCAGTACTTC.

Details on this clonotype: Possible read error: a much larger clone is one base away. V is TRBV12-3 or TRBV12-4 and J is TRBJ2-2; no clear D gene. There are 13 residues in the CDR3. The CDR3 region is CASGLQNTGELFF. CDR3 coding DNA: TGTGCCAGCGGTTTACAGAACACCGGGGAGCTGTTTTTT.

This clonotype was detected only once. This chain uses TRBV5-8 with TRBJ2-7; unclear D gene. The CDR3 has 13 amino acids. The germline V and J ends were trimmed by 2 bases and 7 bases, with 13 bases remaining between them. The germline V gene has CDR1 SGHTS and CDR2 YDEGEE. The CDR3 region has the DNA TGTGCCAGCAGCTTTCGGGTTCCTACGGAGCAGTACTTC. Protein sequence: CASSFRVPTEQYF.

The rearrangement uses TRBV29-1 and TRBJ2-7; 11 nucleotides agree with TRBD2. CDR3 length equals 14 residues. The germline V gene encodes CDR1 SQVTM and CDR2 ANQGSEA. V shed 6 bases and J 4 bases; nucleotides not matched to a gene: 8. As DNA, the CDR3 is TGCAGCGTCGCGGGGGCTAGCGGGAGGTACGAGCAGTACTTC. It yields the protein CSVAGASGRYEQYF.

V is TRBV10-1 and J is TRBJ2-2; 10 nucleotides line up with TRBD1. V dropped 5 bases and J dropped 4; count of bases not matched to a gene: 7. The CDR3 has 16 residues. Germline CDR1 reads WNHNN; CDR2 reads SYGVQD (reference sequence). This CDR3 is CASSNRDRGFTGELFF. DNA of the CDR3: TGCGCCAGCAGTAACCGGGACAGGGGCTTCACCGGGGAGCTGTTTTTT.

This clonotype was counted a single time. The junction does not match germline at one end; this may be a read error. This chain links TRBV19 with TRBJ1-1; D possibly corresponds to TRBD1 (6 bases). CDR3 length: 16 residues. CDR1 and CDR2 from the germline V gene are LNHDA and SQIVND (reference sequence). The CDR3 sequence: CASSARGQGLGAEASF. Written as DNA, the CDR3 is TGTGCCAGTAGTGCACGGGGGCAGGGTTTGGGCGCTGAAGCTTCCTTT.

V is TRBV7-2 and J is TRBJ2-7, with 9 nucleotides matching TRBD2. CDR1 and CDR2 (germline): SGHTA, FQGNSA. V trimming: 4 bases; J trimming: 3 bases; junction bases outside the gene matches: 1. The CDR3 is 13 residues long. DNA of the CDR3: TGTGCCAGCAGCTGGCGGGAGGGCTACGAGCAGTACTTC. Protein product: CASSWREGYEQYF.

The chain combines TRBV12-3 or TRBV12-4 with TRBJ2-7, with D hard to call. Trimming took off 6 bases at V and 3 bases at J, with 9 bases between the two ends. The CDR3 is 12 residues long. CDR3 in amino acids: CASSPILYEQYF. The CDR3 DNA reads TGTGCCAGCAGCCCAATTCTCTACGAGCAGTACTTC.

This clonotype has only one observation. The chain couples TRBV7-2 to TRBJ2-1; D may be TRBD2 (6 bases). Germline CDR1 reads SGHTA; CDR2 reads FQGNSA. The CDR3 extends over 13 amino acids. Trimming removed 0 bases from V and 8 bases from J, with 8 bases in between. As DNA, the CDR3 is TGTGCCAGCAGCTTAGCCGCGGGGCATGAGCAGTTCTTC. It encodes CASSLAAGHEQFF.